The next 6 T cell receptor beta chains were all read from a single sample in a study of blood T cell repertoires in COVID-19. This table comes from immunoSEQ multiplex PCR, and its TCRdb copy is limited to in-frame clones, with some not included. The sample has approximately 140,000 clones; around 85% are singletons. Sequences were obtained from peripheral blood. Receptors originate from a woman in her sixties with COVID-19, enrolled during active disease.

V is TRBV5-1 and J is TRBJ2-1; possible D gene TRBD1, 6 bases. The ends were cut back, 2 bases at V and 5 bases at J, with 14 bases in the middle. Germline-derived CDR1 and CDR2 are SGHRS and YFSETQ. This CDR3 region has 15 residues. The CDR3 DNA is TGCGCCAGCAGCTTTATCGAGGGACACAACAATGAGCAGTTCTTC. Amino acid sequence: CASSFIEGHNNEQFF.

J is TRBJ1-1 and V is TRBV19; 8 bases are a match to TRBD1. The CDR3 is 12 amino acids. The J segment lost 2 bases and the V segment lost 8 bases, leaving 1 base of the junction unmatched. The germline V gene encodes CDR1 LNHDA and CDR2 SQIVND (reference sequence). In nucleotides, the CDR3 is TGTGCCAGTGGACAGGGTAACACTGAAGCTTTCTTT. Residues: CASGQGNTEAFF.

This chain links TRBV5-6 with TRBJ1-4; D perhaps matches TRBD1 (6 bases). The CDR3 is 16 amino acids. V gave up 4 bases and J gave up 8 bases, with 21 bases separating them. The V gene's germline CDR1 is SGHDT and CDR2 YYEEEE. The CDR3 spells CASSEGWLQGKEKLFF. The CDR3 bases are TGTGCCAGCAGCGAGGGATGGCTACAGGGAAAAGAAAAACTGTTTTTT.

The chain combines TRBV6-1 with TRBJ2-7; 10 bases align to TRBD2. V lost 2 bases to trimming and J lost 2 bases; unmatched junction nucleotides: 15. Germline V gives CDR1 MNHNS, CDR2 SASEGT. The CDR3 length is 19 residues. The CDR3 nucleotides read TGTGCCAGCAGTGAACGAAGGTACCGAGGACTAGCGGTGACCTACGAGCAGTACTTC. It encodes CASSERRYRGLAVTYEQYF.

The V and J genes are TRBV5-1 and TRBJ2-3; 9 nucleotides agree with TRBD2. Looked up from germline, CDR1 is SGHRS and CDR2 is YFSETQ. Trimming cost V 3 bases and J 1 base; bases outside gene matches: 9. The CDR3 covers 17 residues. Here the CDR3 reads CASSYQSSGGRTDTQYF. The CDR3 coding sequence is TGCGCCAGCAGCTACCAAAGTAGCGGGGGCCGCACAGATACGCAGTATTTT. Together with reference TRBV5-1 and TRBJ2-3, the CDR3 gives the full variable domain: KAGVTQTPRYLIKTRGQQVTLSCSPISGHRSVSWYQQTPGQGLQFLFEYFSETQRNKGNFPGRFSGRQFSNSRSEMNVSTLELGDSALYLCASSYQSSGGRTDTQYFGPGTRLTVL.

V is TRBV24-1 and J is TRBJ1-1; unclear D gene. Germline lookup yields CDR1 KGHDR and CDR2 SFDVKD. Trimming removed 1 base at V and 0 bases at J, with 11 bases between. This CDR3 comprises 16 residues. CDR3 sequence: CATSDFLPGVNTEAFF. DNA of the CDR3: TGTGCCACCAGTGATTTCCTTCCCGGGGTGAACACTGAAGCTTTCTTT.